This entry describes one TCR beta chain. Original methodology: Reference gene primers were amplified, and this amplification served to estimate nucleated cell counts. Profiled with immunoSEQ multiplex PCR; TCRdb holds only in-frame clones, not every one. The V and J calls and the clone size are those of that table, but D and trimming were determined from the DNA. The data contain 45,000 to 70,000 clones, over 80% of them singletons. These data originate in a study of blood T cell repertoires in COVID-19. Across the study: The United States, Italy and Spain provided the acute and convalescent COVID-19 samples.

This CDR3 has 15 amino acids. Germline V CDR1 and CDR2: SNHLY, FYNNEI. V gave up 6 bases and J gave up 1 base, with 12 bases separating them. The receptor comes from an older woman with active or convalescent COVID-19. The chain is built from TRBV2 and TRBJ1-4, with D hard to call. Material: peripheral blood. The CDR3 loop reads CASRRVGETNEKLFF. Written as DNA, the CDR3 is TGTGCCAGCAGGAGGGTCGGGGAAACTAATGAAAAACTGTTTTTT.